This TCR beta chain was identified in a study of early T cells in non-severe SARS-CoV-2 infection. Study at large: Chains were not paired, and sequencing was done on bulk RNA from unsorted whole blood. Study-wide points: The VDJdb matching leaned toward anti-spike CD8 responses and overlooked private and CD4 specificities.

A word on this clonotype: Its antigen is still unknown.

Trimming shortened V by 0 bases and J by 4 bases, and 8 bases separated the two germline ends. CDR1 and CDR2 from the germline V gene are LGHNA and YNFKEQ. This CDR3 is 14 amino acids long. Researchers attached unique molecular identifiers to individual cDNA molecules. TCRdb processed the 5' RACE reads anew with MiXCR; each CDR3 protein has one entry. The data contain some 42,000 distinct CDR3 sequences, approximately 5.9% of them singletons. J is TRBJ2-3 and V is TRBV4-2, with D uncertain. The source material was whole blood, sampled at baseline. The sequence was obtained from an adult who was a healthcare worker with PCR-confirmed SARS-CoV-2 infection or an uninfected control (not recorded which). The CDR3 here is CASSQELDPDTQYF. Written as DNA, the CDR3 is TGTGCCAGCAGCCAAGAGTTAGACCCAGATACGCAGTATTTT.